This T cell receptor (beta chain) was captured in a study of blood T cell repertoires in COVID-19. The wider study: Nucleic acid was either cDNA or gDNA, and it came from T cells, B-cell-depleted T cells, or PBMCs.

Study processing details: Amplification of reference gene primers was used by the study to estimate nucleated cell counts. The repertoire was sequenced with immunoSEQ multiplex PCR; TCRdb's copy has only in-frame clones and lacks some. The V and J calls and the clone size are those of that table, but D and trimming were determined from the DNA. In the table there are a few hundred thousand clones, just under 90% of which are singletons. Germline-derived CDR1 and CDR2 are SGDLS and YYNGEE. This CDR3 has 14 residues. V lost 0 bases and J lost 8; bases outside the gene matches: 7. The chain is built from TRBV9 and TRBJ1-2; 7 bases map to TRBD1. The receptor was isolated from a man in his 60s who had recovered from COVID-19. The sequenced sample was peripheral blood. The CDR3 loop is CASSVDEGGSGYTF. Written as DNA, the CDR3 is TGTGCCAGCAGCGTAGATGAAGGGGGCAGCGGCTACACCTTC.